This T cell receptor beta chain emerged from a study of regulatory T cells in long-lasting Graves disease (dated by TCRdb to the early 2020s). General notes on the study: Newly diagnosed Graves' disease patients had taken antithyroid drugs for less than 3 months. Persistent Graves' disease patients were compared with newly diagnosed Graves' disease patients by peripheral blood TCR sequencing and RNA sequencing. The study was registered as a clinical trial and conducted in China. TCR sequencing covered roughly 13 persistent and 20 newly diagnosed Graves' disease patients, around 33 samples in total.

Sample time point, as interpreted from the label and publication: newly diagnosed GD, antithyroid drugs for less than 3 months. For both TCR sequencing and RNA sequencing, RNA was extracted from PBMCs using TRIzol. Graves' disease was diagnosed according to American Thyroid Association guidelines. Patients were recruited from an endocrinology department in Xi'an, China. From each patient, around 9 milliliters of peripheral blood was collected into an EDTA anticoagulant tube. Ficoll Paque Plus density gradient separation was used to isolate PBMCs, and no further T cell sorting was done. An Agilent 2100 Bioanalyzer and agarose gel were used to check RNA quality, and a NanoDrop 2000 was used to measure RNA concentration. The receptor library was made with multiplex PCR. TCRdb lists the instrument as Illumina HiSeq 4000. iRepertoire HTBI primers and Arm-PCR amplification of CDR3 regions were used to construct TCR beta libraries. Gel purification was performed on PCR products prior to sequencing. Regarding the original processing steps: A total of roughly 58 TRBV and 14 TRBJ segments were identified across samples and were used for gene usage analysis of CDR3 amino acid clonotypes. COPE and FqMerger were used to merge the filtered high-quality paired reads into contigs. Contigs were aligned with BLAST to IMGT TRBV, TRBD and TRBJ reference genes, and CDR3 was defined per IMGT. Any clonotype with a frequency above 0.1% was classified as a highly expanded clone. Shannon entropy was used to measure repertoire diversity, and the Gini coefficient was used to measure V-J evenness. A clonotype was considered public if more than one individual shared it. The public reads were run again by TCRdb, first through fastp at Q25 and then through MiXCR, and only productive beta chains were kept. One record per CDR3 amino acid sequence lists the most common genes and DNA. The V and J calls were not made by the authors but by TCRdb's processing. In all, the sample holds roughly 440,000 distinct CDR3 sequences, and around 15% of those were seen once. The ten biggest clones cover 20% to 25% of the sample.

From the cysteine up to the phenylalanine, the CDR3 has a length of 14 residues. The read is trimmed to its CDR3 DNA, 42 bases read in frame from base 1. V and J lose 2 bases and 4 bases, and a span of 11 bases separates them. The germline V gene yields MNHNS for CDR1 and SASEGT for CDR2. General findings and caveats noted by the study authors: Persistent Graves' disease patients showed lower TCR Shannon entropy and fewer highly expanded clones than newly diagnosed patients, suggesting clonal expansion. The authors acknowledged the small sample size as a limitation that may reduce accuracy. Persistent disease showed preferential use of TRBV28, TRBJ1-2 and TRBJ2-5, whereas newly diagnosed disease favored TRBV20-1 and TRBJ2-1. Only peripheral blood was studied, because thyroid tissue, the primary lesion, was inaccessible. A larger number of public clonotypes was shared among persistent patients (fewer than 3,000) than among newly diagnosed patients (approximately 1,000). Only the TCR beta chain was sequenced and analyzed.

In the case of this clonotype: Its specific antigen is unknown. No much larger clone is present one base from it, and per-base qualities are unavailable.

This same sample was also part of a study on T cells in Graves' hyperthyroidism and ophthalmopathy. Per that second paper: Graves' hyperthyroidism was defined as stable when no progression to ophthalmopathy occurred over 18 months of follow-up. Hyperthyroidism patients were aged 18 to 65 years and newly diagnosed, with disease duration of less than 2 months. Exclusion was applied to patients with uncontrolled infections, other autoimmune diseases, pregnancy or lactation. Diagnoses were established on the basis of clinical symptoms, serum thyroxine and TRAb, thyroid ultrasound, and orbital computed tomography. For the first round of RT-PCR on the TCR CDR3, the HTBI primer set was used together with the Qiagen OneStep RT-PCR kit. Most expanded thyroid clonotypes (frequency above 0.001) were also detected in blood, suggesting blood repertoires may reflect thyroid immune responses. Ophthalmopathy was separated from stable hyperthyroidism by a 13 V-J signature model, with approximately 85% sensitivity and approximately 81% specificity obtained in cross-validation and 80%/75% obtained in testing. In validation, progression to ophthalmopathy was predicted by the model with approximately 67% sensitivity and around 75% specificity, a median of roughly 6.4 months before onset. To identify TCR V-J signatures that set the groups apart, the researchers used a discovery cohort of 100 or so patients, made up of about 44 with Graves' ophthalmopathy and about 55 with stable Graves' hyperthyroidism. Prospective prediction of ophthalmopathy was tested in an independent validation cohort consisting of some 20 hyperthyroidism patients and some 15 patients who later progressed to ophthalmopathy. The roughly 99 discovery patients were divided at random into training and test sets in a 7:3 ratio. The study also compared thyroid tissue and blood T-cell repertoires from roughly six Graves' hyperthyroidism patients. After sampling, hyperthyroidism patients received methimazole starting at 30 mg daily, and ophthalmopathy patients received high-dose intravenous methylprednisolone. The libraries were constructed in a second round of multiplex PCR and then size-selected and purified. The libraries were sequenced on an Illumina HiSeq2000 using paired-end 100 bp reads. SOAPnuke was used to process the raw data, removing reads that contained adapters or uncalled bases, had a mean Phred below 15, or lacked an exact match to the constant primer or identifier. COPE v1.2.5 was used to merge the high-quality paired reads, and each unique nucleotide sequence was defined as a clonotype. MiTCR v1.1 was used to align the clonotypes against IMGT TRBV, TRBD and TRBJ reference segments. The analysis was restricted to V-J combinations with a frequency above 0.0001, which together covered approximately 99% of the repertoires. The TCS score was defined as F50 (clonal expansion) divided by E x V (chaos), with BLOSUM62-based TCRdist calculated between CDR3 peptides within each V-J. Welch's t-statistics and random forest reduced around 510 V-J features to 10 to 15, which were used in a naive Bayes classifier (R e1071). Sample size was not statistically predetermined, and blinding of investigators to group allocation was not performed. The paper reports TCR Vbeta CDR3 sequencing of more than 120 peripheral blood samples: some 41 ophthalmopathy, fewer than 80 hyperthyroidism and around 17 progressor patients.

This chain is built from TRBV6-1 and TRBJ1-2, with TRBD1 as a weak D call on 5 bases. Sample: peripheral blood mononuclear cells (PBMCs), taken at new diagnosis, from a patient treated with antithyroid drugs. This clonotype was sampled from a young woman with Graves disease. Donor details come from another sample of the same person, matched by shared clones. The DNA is TGTGCCAGCAGTGAACTCGGGGCAGCCTATGGCTACACCTTC. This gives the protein CASSELGAAYGYTF.